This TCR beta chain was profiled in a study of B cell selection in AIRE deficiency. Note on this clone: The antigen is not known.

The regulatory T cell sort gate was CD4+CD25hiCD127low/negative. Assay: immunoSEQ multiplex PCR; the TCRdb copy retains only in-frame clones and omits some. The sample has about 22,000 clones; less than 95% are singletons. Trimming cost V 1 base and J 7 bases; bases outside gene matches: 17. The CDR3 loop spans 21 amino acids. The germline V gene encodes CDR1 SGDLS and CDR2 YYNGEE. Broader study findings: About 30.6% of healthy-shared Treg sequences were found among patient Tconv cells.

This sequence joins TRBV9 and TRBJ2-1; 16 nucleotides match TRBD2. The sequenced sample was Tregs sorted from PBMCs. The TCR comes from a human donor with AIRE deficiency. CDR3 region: CASSVPPPGLAGGMALNEQFF. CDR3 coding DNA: TGTGCCAGCAGCGTACCTCCGCCGGGACTAGCGGGAGGGATGGCGCTTAATGAGCAGTTCTTC.